The next 19 T cell receptor beta chains were all read from a single sample in a study of post-analysis software for immune sequencing data. Study conclusions and caveats: Patients had higher frequencies than controls of roughly five TRBV segments, including TRBV5-6, TRBV5-1 and TRBV20-1.

cDNA libraries of TCR beta carried unique molecular identifiers. TCRdb called the PCR reads again in MiXCR, with one record for every CDR3 protein. The sample carries about 800,000 distinct CDR3 sequences, just under 30% recorded once. For these receptors, no antigen is known. Material for sequencing was blood. All receptors derive from a girl aged 10 to 17 with multiple sclerosis.

The V gene is TRBV6-1, the J gene TRBJ2-3; the D is unclear. This CDR3 contains 16 residues. Germline CDR1 MNHNS, CDR2 SASEGT. V lost 4 bases and J 0 bases, leaving 14 bases between the germline ends. The CDR3 reads CASSVSSGASTDTQYF. CDR3 DNA: TGTGCCAGCAGTGTCTCGTCAGGAGCTAGCACAGATACGCAGTATTTT.

The chain combines TRBV5-6 with TRBJ2-3, with a weak D call TRBD1 (6 bases). CDR3 length equals 15 residues. Deletions cut 4 bases from V and 4 bases from J, with 16 bases between. Germline values: CDR1 SGHDT, CDR2 YYEEEE. The CDR3 loop reads CASSPFDRMSDTQYF. CDR3 coding DNA: TGTGCCAGCAGCCCCTTTGACAGGATGTCAGATACGCAGTATTTT.

CDR3 nucleotides: TGTGCCAGCAGCCTGCGCGCGGGGGTCACAGATACGCAGTATTTT. It is translated as CASSLRAGVTDTQYF. This sequence joins TRBV3-1 and TRBJ2-3, with 7 positions matching TRBD2. Looked up from germline, CDR1 is LGHDT and CDR2 is YNNKEL (reference sequence). This CDR3 region has 15 residues. V was clipped by 4 bases and J by 2 bases; unmatched bases: 6.

The rearrangement uses TRBV7-2 and TRBJ2-3; no firm D call. Looked up from germline, CDR1 is SGHTA and CDR2 is FQGNSA. Trimming pared 4 bases from V and 5 bases from J, leaving 10 bases between. The length of the CDR3 is 13 residues. The CDR3 is CASSSGIGDTQYF. Written as DNA, the CDR3 is TGTGCCAGCAGCTCGGGCATAGGAGATACGCAGTATTTT.

The rearrangement links TRBV3-1 to TRBJ2-5, with D hard to call. The CDR3 runs to 12 residues. Germline values: CDR1 LGHDT, CDR2 YNNKEL (reference sequence). The V end was cut by 1 base, the J end by 10 bases, with 10 bases between. The CDR3 region has the DNA TGTGCCAGCAGCCAAGCATCAAGCTTCCAGTACTTC. This encodes CASSQASSFQYF.

This chain links TRBV20-1 with TRBJ2-5, with 7 bases fitting TRBD2. V lost 7 bases to trimming and J lost 4 bases; unmatched junction nucleotides: 15. Germline assignment: CDR1 DFQATT and CDR2 SNEGSKA (reference sequence). CDR3 size: 15 residues. CDR3 in amino acids: CSVKGPSGELETQYF. CDR3 in DNA: TGCAGTGTTAAAGGTCCCAGCGGGGAGCTAGAGACCCAGTACTTC.

The V and J genes are TRBV9 and TRBJ1-1, with a weak D call TRBD1 (5 bases). CDR3 length: 13 residues. Germline V gives CDR1 SGDLS, CDR2 YYNGEE. Between the trimmed V and J ends, which lost 4 bases and 6 bases, there was a span of 13 bases. The CDR3 coding sequence is TGTGCCAGCAGCAGTCGAGGGGAGGCTGAAGCTTTCTTT. As protein: CASSSRGEAEAFF.

The chain links TRBV28 to TRBJ2-5; 8 bases match TRBD2. The germline V gene has CDR1 MDHEN and CDR2 SYDVKM. Trimming removed 6 bases from V and 5 bases from J; junction bases left unmatched: 8. The CDR3 contains 14 residues. DNA for the CDR3: TGTGCCAGCAGACTTCGGGGGGGCTGGGAGACCCAGTACTTC. Residues: CASRLRGGWETQYF.

This clonotype was seen a single time. Just one base apart from a much larger clone, this may be a read error. The chain couples TRBV6-2 or TRBV6-3 to TRBJ2-7; no definite D call. Trimming removed 2 bases at V and 3 bases at J, with 5 bases between. Germline V gives CDR1 MNHEY, CDR2 SVGEGT. The CDR3 contains 12 residues. CDR3 sequence reads: CASSYGVYEQYV. The DNA of the CDR3 is TGTGCCAGCAGTTACGGGGTCTACGAGCAGTACGTC.

This clonotype was counted only a few times. The chain carries TRBV28 and TRBJ2-1; possible D gene TRBD2, 6 bases. V was clipped by 5 bases and J by 15 bases, with 20 bases between them. Looked up from germline, CDR1 is MDHEN and CDR2 is SYDVKM. The CDR3 is 13 amino acids. CDR3 amino acids: CASSPPSGRGLFF. The DNA for the CDR3 is TGTGCCAGCAGTCCCCCAAGCGGGCGCGGTTTGTTCTTC.

The rearrangement links TRBV11-2 to TRBJ2-3; TRBD2 aligns across 14 bases. Germline V gives CDR1 SGHAT, CDR2 FQNNGV. The CDR3 is 16 amino acids. Germline trimming cut 4 bases from V and 1 base from J; bases unmatched to any gene: 1. The CDR3 region has the DNA TGTGCCAGCAGCTGGGGACTAGCGGGGGGCACAGATACGCAGTATTTT. Protein sequence: CASSWGLAGGTDTQYF.

Ten or more counts support this clonotype. This chain links TRBV4-2 with TRBJ2-3, with TRBD2 identical over 8 bases. Looked up from germline, CDR1 is LGHNA and CDR2 is YNFKEQ. Trimming at V came to 3 bases and at J to 4 bases, leaving 12 bases not matched to a gene. The CDR3 spans 17 residues. The CDR3 nucleotides read TGTGCCAGCAGCCAGGGCCCTGCCGGGGGGGCGGCAGATACGCAGTATTTT. Encoded protein: CASSQGPAGGAADTQYF.

The V and J genes are TRBV9 and TRBJ1-1; D not resolved. CDR1 is SGDLS, CDR2 YYNGEE, per germline. The CDR3 totals 14 residues. V dropped 3 bases and J dropped 5 bases, with 14 bases sitting between them. DNA of the CDR3: TGTGCCAGCAGCGGCGCCTGGCCCGAGACTGAAGCTTTCTTT. Amino acid sequence: CASSGAWPETEAFF. Filled out from reference TRBV9 and TRBJ1-1, the complete variable domain reads DSGVTQTPKHLITATGQRVTLRCSPRSGDLSVYWYQQSLDQGLQFLIQYYNGEERAKGNILERFSAQQFPDLHSELNLSSLELGDSALYFCASSGAWPETEAFFGQGTRLTVV.

This clonotype was recorded at least ten times. This sequence joins TRBV6-5 and TRBJ1-2; D remains ambiguous. This CDR3 is built from 13 residues. Germline CDR1 reads MNHEY; CDR2 reads SVGAGI. The ends were cut back, 6 bases at V and 3 bases at J, with 11 bases in the middle. CDR3 loop: CASRGAEYYGYTF. DNA for the CDR3: TGTGCCAGCAGAGGAGCAGAGTACTATGGCTACACCTTC.

The chain joins TRBV28 to TRBJ2-5; TRBD2 aligns across 9 bases. The trim removed 4 bases at V and 6 bases at J, leaving 12 bases unmatched. Germline CDR1 and CDR2: MDHEN and SYDVKM. There are 16 residues in the CDR3. This CDR3 reads CASSYSPGSGSKTQYF. The CDR3 nucleotides read TGTGCCAGCAGTTATTCCCCTGGTAGCGGGAGTAAGACCCAGTACTTC. The full variable domain, with the rest looked up from reference TRBV28 and TRBJ2-5, is DVKVTQSSRYLVKRTGEKVFLECVQDMDHENMFWYRQDPGLGLRLIYFSYDVKMKEKGDIPEGYSVSREKKERFSLILESASTNQTSMYLCASSYSPGSGSKTQYFGPGTRLLVL.

This clonotype was counted between two and nine times. The rearrangement joins TRBV5-1 to TRBJ2-4, with a tentative D call TRBD1 (6 bases). Germline lookup yields CDR1 SGHRS and CDR2 YFSETQ. V was shortened by 3 bases and J by 13 bases, with 20 bases between the two germline ends. The CDR3 is 14 amino acids. CDR3 sequence (DNA): TGCGCCAGCAGCTCGCATACAGGGCTTAGAGAGCAGTACTTC. As protein: CASSSHTGLREQYF.

There are a few counts of this clonotype. This chain uses TRBV5-6 with TRBJ2-1; D remains unclear. The CDR3 loop spans 13 amino acids. In germline, CDR1 is SGHDT, CDR2 YYEEEE. V dropped 0 bases and J dropped 6 bases, with 7 bases sitting between them. This chain's CDR3 is CASSLGRVNEQFF. CDR3 bases: TGTGCCAGCAGCTTGGGCAGAGTCAATGAGCAGTTCTTC.

This clonotype came up a few times. This chain links TRBV10-3 with TRBJ2-5, with 7 bases matching TRBD1. After removal of 7 bases from V and 4 bases from J, the junction contained 9 bases not matched to a gene. CDR1 is ENHRY and CDR2 is SYGVKD in the germline V gene. The CDR3 is 14 residues long. The CDR3 here is CAIKLDRAGETQYF. CDR3 coding DNA: TGTGCCATCAAACTAGACAGGGCAGGAGAGACCCAGTACTTC.

In its sample, this clonotype was seen a few times. V usage is TRBV9 and J usage is TRBJ2-7; D call uncertain. The length of the CDR3 is 15 residues. Between the trimmed V and J ends, which lost 0 bases and 1 base, there was a span of 11 bases. Germline V CDR1 and CDR2: SGDLS, YYNGEE. CDR3 protein: CASSVALGRSYEQYF. CDR3 coding DNA: TGTGCCAGCAGCGTAGCCCTAGGAAGGTCCTACGAGCAGTACTTC.